A selection of T cell receptor beta chains follows, all from one sample in a study of blood T cell repertoires in COVID-19. Clones were sequenced by immunoSEQ multiplex PCR, and TCRdb holds only the in-frame ones, with some missing. Of around 180,000 clones listed, 65% to 85% are singletons. The sample taken for sequencing was peripheral blood. The source of these receptors is a woman in her 30s with acute or convalescent COVID-19. Each CDR3 is given with its conserved first and last residue. The D gene is left open where the match is weak. Clone size appears in some rows only: once, few, many, or a class for an expanded clone.

d_call	clone_size	v_call	j_call	cdr3_nt	cdr3_aa
-	-	TRBV5-1	TRBJ2-3	TGCGCCAGCAGCCCGAGAGGGGGTCGGGACACAGATACGCAGTATTTT	CASSPRGGRDTDTQYF
-	-	TRBV15	TRBJ1-1	TGTGCCACCAGCAGAGAGGTGGTGGGGGGGACTGAAGCTTTCTTT	CATSREVVGGTEAFF
-	-	TRBV4-1	TRBJ1-6	TGCGCCAGCAGCCAAGGGGGGGGTTCGTCCTATAATTCACCCCTCCACTTT	CASSQGGGSSYNSPLHF
-	-	TRBV30	TRBJ1-2	TGTGCCTGGAGTGTACGGTCGGGTCCTAGCTATGGCTACACCTTC	CAWSVRSGPSYGYTF
-	-	TRBV4-3	TRBJ2-6	TGCGCCAGCAGCCATTTTTCCGCGGGATCTGGGGCCAACGTCCTGACTTTC	CASSHFSAGSGANVLTF
-	-	TRBV7-6	TRBJ2-7	TGTGCCAGCAGCCTGACAGGTTACGAGCAGTACTTC	CASSLTGYEQYF
TRBD1	-	TRBV16	TRBJ2-6	TGTGCCAGCAGCCAAGGGACAGGCCCGAGCTCTGGGGCCAACGTCCTGACTTTC	CASSQGTGPSSGANVLTF
-	few	TRBV27	TRBJ2-7	TGTGCCAGCAGTCCCAGGGGTTCTTACGAGCAGTACTTC	CASSPRGSYEQYF
TRBD1	-	TRBV30	TRBJ2-7	TGTGCCTGGAACCGAGGGACAGTCTACGAGCAGTACTTC	CAWNRGTVYEQYF
-	-	TRBV19	TRBJ1-1	TGTGCCAGTAGTATAAGACAGGAGAACACTGAAGCTTTCTTT	CASSIRQENTEAFF
-	-	TRBV6-5	TRBJ2-5	TGTGCCAGCAGTTACTCGGTCGGGGTGCGAGAGACCCAGTACTTC	CASSYSVGVRETQYF
-	-	TRBV5-1	TRBJ2-2	TGCGCCAGCCAGCGCATCACCGGGGAGCTGTTTTTT	CASQRITGELFF
-	-	TRBV11-2	TRBJ2-7	TGTGCCAGCAGCTTAGTCTCGCTCAGGAGGGAGCAGTACTTC	CASSLVSLRREQYF
TRBD1	few	TRBV6-5	TRBJ1-4	TGTGCCAGTGGCCGTGGGACAGGTCTTGAAAAACTGTTTTTT	CASGRGTGLEKLFF
TRBD2	-	TRBV9	TRBJ2-5	TGTGCCAGCACCGTCGGGGGGGGAGGCGGAGAGACCCAGTACTTC	CASTVGGGGGETQYF
TRBD1	once	TRBV6-5	TRBJ2-2	TGTGCCAGCAGTTACTCCGGGACAGGGTTTACCGGGGAGCTGTTTTTT	CASSYSGTGFTGELFF
-	-	TRBV14	TRBJ2-2	TGTGCCAGCAGCCAAGATCGGGGCGGGGAGCTGTTTTTT	CASSQDRGGELFF
TRBD2	-	TRBV7-3	TRBJ2-3	TGTGCCAGCAGCCCGGGACTAGCGGGGCTATCCGGGACGCAGTATTTT	CASSPGLAGLSGTQYF
-	-	TRBV6-4	TRBJ2-1	TGTGCCAGCAGTTACGACTCGAACAATGAGCAGTTCTTC	CASSYDSNNEQFF
-	-	TRBV11-1	TRBJ1-2	TGTGCCAGCAGCTCCCCGGGAGGCTATGGCTACACCTTC	CASSSPGGYGYTF
-	-	TRBV7-9	TRBJ1-2	TGTGCCAGCAGCACGAAACAGGGCCAAGCTAACTATGGCTACACCTTC	CASSTKQGQANYGYTF
-	-	TRBV9	TRBJ1-2	TGTGCCAGCAGCCACCCTAAAGGGGGATATGACTATGGCTACACCTTC	CASSHPKGGYDYGYTF
-	-	TRBV6-5	TRBJ2-7	TGTGCCAGCAGTTACCCAGGGTCGGACGAGCAGTACTTC	CASSYPGSDEQYF
TRBD1	-	TRBV5-1	TRBJ1-2	TGCGCCAGCAGCTTGGAGACAGGGCCCTACACCTTC	CASSLETGPYTF
-	-	TRBV25-1	TRBJ1-2	TGTGCCAGCAGTGAATTTAAGGGGAGGGATGATGGCTACACCTTC	CASSEFKGRDDGYTF
-	-	TRBV5-1	TRBJ1-1	TGCGCCAGCAGCTTCGCCACGGGCACTGAAGCTTTCTTT	CASSFATGTEAFF
TRBD1	-	TRBV5-4	TRBJ1-6	TGTGCCAGCAGCACGGGACAGGGTGGATTTCGGTATAATTCACCCCTCCACTTT	CASSTGQGGFRYNSPLHF
-	-	TRBV19	TRBJ1-2	TGTGCCAGTAGTATAGCCCTAACCGCGAACTATGGCTACACCTTC	CASSIALTANYGYTF
TRBD1	-	TRBV7-9	TRBJ1-2	TGTGCCGAAGAGACAGGGTCTTACGGCTACACCTTC	CAEETGSYGYTF
-	few	TRBV28	TRBJ1-2	TGTGCCAGCAGTTTATTAGGGGCCTCAAGGAAAAACTATGGCTACACCTTC	CASSLLGASRKNYGYTF
TRBD1	-	TRBV3-1/TRBV3-2	TRBJ1-2	TGTGCCAGCAGCCCCGGAGGGGGCGGTTACCGGTACACCTTC	CASSPGGGGYRYTF
-	few	TRBV4-2	TRBJ1-2	TGTGCCAGCAGCCACTTAACCCAGGCTCCCACCTTC	CASSHLTQAPTF
-	few	TRBV10-3	TRBJ2-1	TGTGCCACACACCCCCAGGGGCCGTCGGGCAATGAGCAGTTCTTC	CATHPQGPSGNEQFF
-	-	TRBV6-1	TRBJ2-3	TGTGCCAGCAGTGAAGTCGTAGATACGCAGTATTTT	CASSEVVDTQYF
TRBD2	-	TRBV7-2	TRBJ2-2	TGTGCCAGCAGCCCACTAGCGGGACGCACCGGGGAGCTGTTTTTT	CASSPLAGRTGELFF
-	-	TRBV2	TRBJ2-1	TGTGCCAGCAGTGCGGAGAGGCACTACGCCAATGAGCAGTTCTTC	CASSAERHYANEQFF
TRBD2	-	TRBV7-2	TRBJ2-3	TGTGCCAGCAGCCCCCGACTAGCGGGGAGCACAGATACGCAGTATTTT	CASSPRLAGSTDTQYF
TRBD2	-	TRBV29-1	TRBJ2-5	TGCAGCGTTGAGGATTGGCTAGCGGGGAAACAAGAGACCCAGTACTTC	CSVEDWLAGKQETQYF
TRBD1	-	TRBV18	TRBJ2-6	TGTGCCAGCTCAGCCCGGGACAGGGCCTCTGGGGCCAACGTCCTGACTTTC	CASSARDRASGANVLTF
-	-	TRBV30	TRBJ1-2	TGTGCCTGTCCGAGTTCTAACTATGGCTACACCTTC	CACPSSNYGYTF
TRBD1	-	TRBV28	TRBJ1-2	TGTGCCAGCAGTTTAGTGGGACAGGGCAGAGGCTACACCTTC	CASSLVGQGRGYTF
TRBD2	-	TRBV9	TRBJ2-5	TGTGCCAGCAGCGTAGATCGCGGGAGGAGGGAGACCCAGTACTTC	CASSVDRGRRETQYF
TRBD2	-	TRBV4-3	TRBJ2-1	TGCGCCAGCAGCCAAGTTACGTCTAGCGGGAGAAATGAGCAGTTCTTC	CASSQVTSSGRNEQFF
TRBD1	-	TRBV10-3	TRBJ2-7	TGTGCCATCAGTAAGACACCGGGACAGGGACCCTACGAGCAGTACTTC	CAISKTPGQGPYEQYF
TRBD1	once	TRBV18	TRBJ1-4	TGTGCCAGCTCGGACAGGGTCTTAGAAAAACTGTTTTTT	CASSDRVLEKLFF
TRBD2	-	TRBV4-1	TRBJ2-3	TGCGCCAGCAGCCAAGGGGAGCGGGAGGGACGTACGCAGTATTTT	CASSQGEREGRTQYF
-	-	TRBV3-1/TRBV3-2	TRBJ2-7	TGTGCCAGCAGCCAAGTGGGGGCAGGAGGCTCCTACGAGCAGTACTTC	CASSQVGAGGSYEQYF
TRBD1	-	TRBV7-2	TRBJ1-6	TGTGCCAGCAGCCCGCAGGACAGGGAGGATTCACCCCTCCACTTT	CASSPQDREDSPLHF
-	once	TRBV2	TRBJ2-5	TGTGCCAGCAGCTCAACAGGGCTGCAAGAGACCCAGTACTTC	CASSSTGLQETQYF
TRBD2	-	TRBV12-5	TRBJ2-5	TGTGCTAGTGGTTCGGGACTAGCGGAAAAAGAGACCCAGTACTTC	CASGSGLAEKETQYF
TRBD1	-	TRBV11-3	TRBJ2-7	TGTGCCAGCAGCTTAGTAGCCGGGACAGGGGGCCACGAGCAGTACTTC	CASSLVAGTGGHEQYF
-	-	TRBV14	TRBJ2-5	TGTGCCAGCAGCCCGGGACTGCGGTACCAAGAGACCCAGTACTTC	CASSPGLRYQETQYF